This TCR beta chain derives from a study of T cell responses to AZD1222 COVID-19 vaccine. Libraries were prepared by immunoSEQ multiplex PCR; TCRdb keeps only in-frame clonotypes and omits some of them. The table includes about 120,000 clones, roughly 89% detected once. Germline V gene sequence: CDR1 MNHNY, CDR2 SVGAGI (reference sequence). The CDR3 loop spans 14 amino acids. V was clipped by 2 bases and J by 9 bases, with 11 bases between them. The genes are TRBV6-6 and TRBJ1-6; maybe TRBD1 (5 bases). This sequence was found in an adult in good health. Sequencing was performed on peripheral blood, taken on day 0 of AZD1222 vaccination. CDR3 bases: TGTGCCAGCAGTTACCCAGGGTCGGGTTCACCCCTCCACTTT. Translation: CASSYPGSGSPLHF.